This is a list of T cell receptor beta chains from one sample in a study of blood T cells in healthy people across ages. TCRdb processed the 5' RACE reads anew with MiXCR; each CDR3 protein has one entry. The table has under 1,000,000 distinct CDR3 sequences, 35% to 60% seen once. The sample comprised blood. The receptors stem from a man older than 75 in good health. CDR3s include the opening cysteine and the closing phenylalanine or tryptophan. The order of the fields is V gene, J gene, CDR3 protein.

TRBV4-2,TRBJ1-4,CASSPRGGLNEKLFF
TRBV28,TRBJ2-1,CASSLFSGRHEQFF
TRBV10-3,TRBJ2-7,CAISESPSGSYEQYF
TRBV5-1,TRBJ2-3,CASSLSGRAADTQYF
TRBV10-3,TRBJ2-5,CAISESFKQAAASSYNEQYF
TRBV9,TRBJ2-7,CASSARTTPYEQYF
TRBV5-8,TRBJ2-5,CASSLAGEGALETQYF
TRBV11-1,TRBJ2-7,CAISQGGRYEQYF
TRBV12-3/TRBV12-4,TRBJ2-7,CASNVPGRNYEQYF
TRBV3-1,TRBJ1-1,CASSQVQGNTEAFF
TRBV7-8,TRBJ1-5,CASTPYRFGNQPQHF
TRBV4-2,TRBJ1-2,CASSQDQSLSYGYTF
TRBV14,TRBJ2-7,CASSQSGRDEQYF
TRBV5-1,TRBJ2-7,CASSLEGGPWEQYF
TRBV5-1,TRBJ2-7,CASSTRTGQGEQYF
TRBV4-2,TRBJ2-1,CASSQGRFGDYSYNEQFF
TRBV4-2,TRBJ2-6,CASSPTGEPSGANVLTF
TRBV29-1,TRBJ2-1,CSVRLAGGDYNEQFF
TRBV29-1,TRBJ2-7,CSGQLRTGGEQYF
TRBV20-1,TRBJ2-1,CSASAGAYNEQFF
TRBV29-1,TRBJ2-4,CSVGTGENIQYF
TRBV7-3,TRBJ2-5,CPPIEQYF
TRBV10-3,TRBJ2-1,CAISDAGGDAYNEQFF
TRBV20-1,TRBJ2-3,CSARVGGPTDTQYF
TRBV2,TRBJ2-1,CASSVRLAGQDEQFF
TRBV4-3,TRBJ1-1,CASSQDTGTDEAFF
TRBV7-2,NA,CASSEIPRGATQYF
TRBV20-1,NA,CSARDSGTGDYNEQYF
TRBV7-2,TRBJ2-7,CASGRVAGGVYEQYF
TRBV10-3,TRBJ2-5,CAISEGYRTNQETRYF
TRBV4-3,TRBJ2-3,CASSQDQGLAGVLDTQYF
TRBV27,TRBJ2-7,CASSLSPGPNYEQYF
TRBV12-3/TRBV12-4,TRBJ2-5,CASSLKVEETQYF
TRBV5-4,TRBJ2-1,CASSLDSGRHNEQFF
TRBV12-3/TRBV12-4,TRBJ2-7,CASSLTRGLAEQYF
TRBV4-2,TRBJ1-2,CASSQVRGTYGYTF
TRBV5-1,TRBJ1-1,CASSLDPGNTEAFF
TRBV20-1,TRBJ2-1,CSADRQAINEQFF
TRBV3-1,TRBJ2-1,CASSAGGLAGDNEQFF